The clone carrying this T cell receptor (beta chain) was seen a few times. Antigen: not known. Some clones are missing from TCRdb's copy, which holds only in-frame ones; the method was immunoSEQ multiplex PCR. The data hold 110,000 or so clones, with 55% to 70% observed a single time. This record belongs to a study of shared clonotypes between healthy human individuals. The CDR3 spans 15 residues. Points from the study as a whole: Tissue TCR repertoires likely differ from these blood-only repertoires.

This clonotype was sampled from a woman aged 25 to 39 in good health. The rearrangement joins TRBV21-1 to TRBJ1-1; TRBD1 is the table's D call, not checked against the DNA. TRBV21-1 is a listed pseudogene. Sequencing was performed on memory CD8+ T cells sorted from blood. Subset noted: CD45RO+ cells pooled with CCR7-negative TemRA cells. The DNA for the CDR3 is TGTGCCAGCAGCAAAGTGGGCAGACCCCCGGCTGAAGCTTTCTTT. Amino acid sequence: CASSKVGRPPAEAFF.